This passage covers 21 T cell receptor beta chains from one sample sequenced in a study of cytomegalovirus exposure and HLA in healthy donors. It was with 60 Vbeta and 13 Jbeta primers that the PCR ran. Assay used: immunoSEQ multiplex PCR; TCRdb lists only in-frame clones, some missing. The table lists 100,000 or so clones, approximately 78% of them singletons. Sequenced sample: PBMCs. The receptors here all came from a man between 40 and 49 years old in good health and CMV-seronegative.

The chain links TRBV6-1 to TRBJ2-7, with 7 bases that match TRBD1. This CDR3 spans 13 amino acids. Germline-derived CDR1 and CDR2 are MNHNS and SASEGT. Trimming took 6 bases from V and 7 from J; bases not matched to a gene: 9. This CDR3 is CASSQDRYSEQYF. CDR3 DNA: TGTGCCAGCAGCCAGGACAGGTACTCAGAGCAGTACTTC.

The V call is TRBV2, the J call TRBJ2-5, with 9 bases that match TRBD2. The germline V gene has CDR1 SNHLY and CDR2 FYNNEI. V trimming: 3 bases; J trimming: 1 base; junction bases outside the gene matches: 3. The CDR3 contains 15 residues. The DNA for the CDR3 is TGTGCCAGCAGTGAGCAAGCGGGGGGCCAAGAGACCCAGTACTTC. Amino acids: CASSEQAGGQETQYF.

The V and J genes are TRBV5-5 and TRBJ1-1; D is unclear. Germline CDR1 reads SGHKS; CDR2 reads YYEKEE (reference sequence). The CDR3 runs 15 residues. The V and J ends lost 1 base and 0 bases respectively, with 10 bases between them. CDR3: CASSLSAGLNTEAFF. CDR3 coding DNA: TGTGCCAGCAGCTTGTCGGCGGGATTGAACACTGAAGCTTTCTTT.

The gene calls are TRBV9 and TRBJ2-5; 7 nucleotides agree with TRBD2. CDR3 size: 15 residues. CDR1 and CDR2 from the germline V gene are SGDLS and YYNGEE. V shed 1 base and J 4 bases; nucleotides not matched to a gene: 7. The CDR3 DNA reads TGTGCCAGCAGCGTATCGGGGGGATCCCCAGAGACCCAGTACTTC. Translating gives CASSVSGGSPETQYF.

V usage is TRBV9 and J usage is TRBJ2-2; weak D call: TRBD2 (6 bases). V was shortened by 6 bases and J by 2 bases, with 8 bases between the two germline ends. The CDR3 totals 13 residues. Germline V gene sequence: CDR1 SGDLS, CDR2 YYNGEE. The DNA for the CDR3 is TGTGCCAGCACGGGAGCTAACACCGGGGAGCTGTTTTTT. Translation gives CASTGANTGELFF.

V is TRBV7-2 and J is TRBJ2-3, with TRBD1 as a possible D gene (5 bases). V was clipped by 6 bases and J by 1 base, with 14 bases between them. The CDR3 covers 15 residues. The germline CDR1 and CDR2 sequences are SGHTA and FQGNSA. CDR3 sequence (DNA): TGTGCCAGCAGTTTATCTCTGGGGCGCACAGATACGCAGTATTTT. Protein sequence: CASSLSLGRTDTQYF.

This chain links TRBV27 with TRBJ1-1, with D tentatively TRBD1 (6 bases). The CDR3 loop spans 13 amino acids. CDR1 is MNHEY and CDR2 is SMNVEV in the germline V gene (reference sequence). The V and J ends lost 5 bases and 6 bases respectively, with 13 bases between them. For the CDR3, the DNA is TGTGCCAGCAGTCTCGGGGGGCTGGCTGAAGCTTTCTTT. It is translated as CASSLGGLAEAFF.

V and J are TRBV19 and TRBJ1-5, with TRBD1 identical over 9 bases. The germline V gene encodes CDR1 LNHDA and CDR2 SQIVND (reference sequence). With V trimmed by 6 bases and J by 4 bases, 10 bases remained unmatched. This CDR3 region has 16 residues. In DNA, the CDR3 is TGTGCCAGTAGGGAAAACGACAGGGGGAGAAATCAGCCCCAGCATTTT. It specifies CASRENDRGRNQPQHF.

The chain is built from TRBV7-9 and TRBJ2-1; 11 nucleotides line up with TRBD2. The CDR3 length is 16 residues. The germline gives CDR1 SEHNR, CDR2 FQNEAQ (reference sequence). J was trimmed by 7 bases and V by 6 bases; bases with no gene match: 11. DNA for the CDR3: TGTGCCAGCAGAAAGCAACTAGCGGGGGAGACTAATGAGCAGTTCTTC. Amino acids: CASRKQLAGETNEQFF. Using reference TRBV7-9 and TRBJ2-1 for the parts outside the CDR3, the full variable domain is DTGVSQNPRHKITKRGQNVTFRCDPISEHNRLYWYRQTLGQGPEFLTYFQNEAQLEKSRLLSDRFSAERPKGSFSTLEIQRTEQGDSAMYLCASRKQLAGETNEQFFGPGTRLTVL.

The chain carries TRBV6-1 and TRBJ1-4, with 9 bases matching TRBD1. V lost 6 bases to trimming and J lost 5 bases; unmatched junction nucleotides: 7. The CDR3 sequence is 15 residues long. Per germline, CDR1 MNHNS and CDR2 SASEGT. The CDR3 sequence: CASRFLTGGNEKLFF. The CDR3 region has the DNA TGTGCCAGCAGATTCCTGACAGGGGGGAATGAAAAACTGTTTTTT.

Only a few counts were recorded for this clone. The chain uses TRBV5-1 and TRBJ2-7, with TRBD1 as a possible D gene (6 bases). Germline assignment: CDR1 SGHRS and CDR2 YFSETQ. CDR3 length: 14 amino acids. V was pared by 5 bases and J by 3 bases, with 15 bases between. The CDR3 DNA follows: TGCGCCAGCAGGAAATCGGGACAACTCTACGAGCAGTACTTC. It codes for CASRKSGQLYEQYF.

The chain joins TRBV4-1 to TRBJ2-1; D gene uncertain. Between the trimmed V and J ends, which lost 0 bases and 5 bases, there was a span of 11 bases. This CDR3 is 15 amino acids long. From germline, CDR1 is MGHRA and CDR2 YSYEKL. The CDR3 DNA sequence: TGCGCCAGCAGCCAAGATATAAGCCTCAACAATGAGCAGTTCTTC. Residues: CASSQDISLNNEQFF.

This clone turned up a few times. J is TRBJ2-7 and V is TRBV5-8; TRBD1 agrees at 7 bases. V lost 2 bases, J lost 4 bases, and 15 bases stayed unmatched. From germline, CDR1 is SGHTS and CDR2 YDEGEE. The CDR3 sequence is 17 residues long. The CDR3 DNA sequence: TGTGCCAGCAGCTTAATATTCGACAGGGCGTCTTCTTACGAGCAGTACTTC. This codes for CASSLIFDRASSYEQYF.

In its sample, this clone was seen a few times. The rearrangement joins TRBV18 to TRBJ2-7, with D possibly being TRBD2 (6 bases). V gave up 5 bases and J gave up 6 bases, with 11 bases separating them. CDR3 size: 12 residues. CDR1 and CDR2 (germline): KGHSH, LQKENI. CDR3 nucleotides: TGTGCCAGCTCATCGCGTAGCGGCGAGCAGTACTTC. This gives the protein CASSSRSGEQYF.

The chain combines TRBV6-6 with TRBJ2-3; 8 bases agree with TRBD1. Unmatched junction bases numbered 5, after V lost 6 bases and J lost 0 bases. Germline CDR1 MNHNY, CDR2 SVGAGI (reference sequence). The CDR3 is 15 amino acids. The CDR3 region is CASRQGQGSTDTQYF. The CDR3 DNA is TGTGCCAGCAGGCAAGGACAGGGTAGCACAGATACGCAGTATTTT.

The chain links TRBV18 to TRBJ1-2, with D maybe TRBD1 (5 bases). Germline-derived CDR1 and CDR2 are KGHSH and LQKENI. This CDR3 is 15 amino acids long. Trimming removed 0 bases at V and 0 bases at J, with 8 bases between. CDR3 DNA: TGTGCCAGCTCACCACCGGGGCTAGCTAACTATGGCTACACCTTC. Translating gives CASSPPGLANYGYTF.

This clone was detected only once. The chain couples TRBV30 to TRBJ1-6, with D unresolved. This CDR3 comprises 15 residues. V was trimmed by 0 bases and J by 6 bases, leaving 12 bases between them. Germline CDR1 GTSNPN, CDR2 SVGIG (reference sequence). CDR3 bases: TGTGCCTGGAGTGTACTCAAGGGAGCTAATTCACCCCTCCACTTT. Translated: CAWSVLKGANSPLHF.

This clone was seen more than once but under ten times. This chain uses TRBV9 with TRBJ1-6; D not resolved. This CDR3 comprises 15 residues. Looked up from germline, CDR1 is SGDLS and CDR2 is YYNGEE. V was pared by 0 bases and J by 8 bases, with 12 bases between. The CDR3 is CASSVGSRGYSPLHF. The CDR3 bases are TGTGCCAGCAGCGTAGGGAGCCGGGGATATTCACCCCTCCACTTT.

This clone was detected only once. V usage is TRBV7-2 and J usage is TRBJ1-1; a possible D gene is TRBD1 (6 bases). CDR1 and CDR2 from the germline V gene are SGHTA and FQGNSA. This CDR3 is 15 amino acids long. V was pared by 0 bases and J by 6 bases, with 14 bases between. The CDR3 DNA is TGTGCCAGCAGCTTAGCGCGGGGGGCGTACGCTGAAGCTTTCTTT. This codes for CASSLARGAYAEAFF. The full variable domain, its missing parts supplied by reference TRBV7-2 and TRBJ1-1, is GAGVSQSPSNKVTEKGKDVELRCDPISGHTALYWYRQSLGQGLEFLIYFQGNSAPDKSGLPSDRFSAERTGGSVSTLTIQRTQQEDSAVYLCASSLARGAYAEAFFGQGTRLTVV.

The chain recombines TRBV28 with TRBJ2-7; 7 positions agree with TRBD2. The germline CDR1 and CDR2 sequences are MDHEN and SYDVKM. Trimming took 4 bases from V and 1 from J; bases not matched to a gene: 10. The CDR3 length is 16 residues. In DNA form, the CDR3 reads TGTGCCAGCAGTTCGAGCGGGACGCCCGCGTCCTACGAGCAGTACTTC. Translated: CASSSSGTPASYEQYF.

V and J are TRBV6-1 and TRBJ1-2; possibly TRBD1 for D (5 bases). This CDR3 contains 14 residues. Trimming left V 0 bases short and J 6 bases short, with 11 bases between. CDR1 and CDR2 from the germline V gene are MNHNS and SASEGT. The CDR3 protein is CASSEAGPRDGYTF. The DNA of the CDR3 is TGTGCCAGCAGTGAAGCGGGGCCCAGAGATGGCTACACCTTC.